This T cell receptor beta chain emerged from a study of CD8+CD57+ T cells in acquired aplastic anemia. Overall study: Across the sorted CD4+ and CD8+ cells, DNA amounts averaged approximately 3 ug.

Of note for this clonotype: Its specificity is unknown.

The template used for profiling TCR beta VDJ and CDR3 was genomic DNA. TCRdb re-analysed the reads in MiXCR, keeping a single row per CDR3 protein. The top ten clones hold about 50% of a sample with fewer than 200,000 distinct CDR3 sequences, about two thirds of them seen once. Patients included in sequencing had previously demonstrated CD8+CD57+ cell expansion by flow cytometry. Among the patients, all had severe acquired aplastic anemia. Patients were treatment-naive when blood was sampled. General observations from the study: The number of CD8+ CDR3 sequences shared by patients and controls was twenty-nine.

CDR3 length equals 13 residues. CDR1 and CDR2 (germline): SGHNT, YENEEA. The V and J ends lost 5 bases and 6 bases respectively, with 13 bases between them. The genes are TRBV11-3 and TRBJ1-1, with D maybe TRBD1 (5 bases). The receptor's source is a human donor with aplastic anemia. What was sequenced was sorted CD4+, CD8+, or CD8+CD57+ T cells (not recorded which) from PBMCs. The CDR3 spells CASSAAGLSEAFF. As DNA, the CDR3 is TGTGCCAGCAGCGCTGCAGGGCTCTCTGAAGCTTTCTTT.